The next 7 T cell receptor beta chains were all read from a single sample in a study of response to subunit inactivated influenza vaccine. TCRdb itself ran the RT-PCR reads through MiXCR, one entry per CDR3 protein. The table lists 500,000 to 600,000 distinct CDR3 sequences, 14% of them singletons. The sample consisted of PBMCs from blood, taken approximately 12 days after vaccination. These receptors all come from a man aged 45 to 65 who received an inactivated influenza vaccine.

The chain combines TRBV7-6 with TRBJ2-1, with 9 bases that match TRBD2. The V gene end was trimmed by 3 bases and the J gene end by 1 base; junction bases not matched to a gene: 7. This CDR3 spans 17 amino acids. CDR1 and CDR2 from the germline V gene are SGHVS and FNYEAQ. The CDR3 region is CASSFGQLAGSYNEQFF. CDR3 nucleotides: TGTGCCAGCAGCTTCGGGCAGCTAGCGGGATCCTACAATGAGCAGTTCTTC.

This clonotype was counted a single time. This chain connects TRBV30 to TRBJ2-5, with D perhaps given as TRBD1 or TRBD2 (5 bases each). Germline loops: CDR1 GTSNPN, CDR2 SVGIG (reference sequence). V was clipped by 4 bases and J by 6 bases, with 12 bases between them. CDR3 length: 12 amino acids. This chain's CDR3 is CAWNVGEKTQYF. The CDR3 bases are TGTGCCTGGAACGTGGGGGAGAAGACCCAGTACTTC.

The J gene is TRBJ1-1, the V gene TRBV12-3 or TRBV12-4; possible D gene TRBD1, 6 bases. Between the trimmed V and J ends, which lost 6 bases and 1 base, there was a span of 18 bases. There are 16 residues in the CDR3. In DNA, the CDR3 is TGTGCCAGCAGATCCGGGAGATTGGACAGGAACACTGAAGCTTTCTTT. Encoded protein: CASRSGRLDRNTEAFF.

This chain links TRBV4-3 with TRBJ2-2, with 11 bases matching TRBD2. The CDR3 runs 17 residues. The germline V gene encodes CDR1 LGHNA and CDR2 YSLEER. Trimming removed 0 bases from V and 5 bases from J; junction bases left unmatched: 5. CDR3: CASSQEASGGMTGELFF. The DNA for the CDR3 is TGCGCCAGCAGCCAAGAGGCTAGCGGGGGGATGACCGGGGAGCTGTTTTTT.

This clonotype has just a few counts. This rearrangement joins TRBV5-1 to TRBJ1-1; maybe TRBD1 (6 bases). Germline values: CDR1 SGHRS, CDR2 YFSETQ. This CDR3 comprises 13 residues. V lost 3 bases and J lost 4, with 10 bases in between. The CDR3 reads CASSYRDSTEAFF. CDR3 DNA: TGCGCCAGCAGCTACAGGGATAGCACTGAAGCTTTCTTT.

In this sample, this clonotype turned up a few times. The chain carries TRBV7-9 and TRBJ1-1; a possible D gene is TRBD1 (5 bases). V shed 5 bases and J shed 0 bases, with 13 bases lying between them. The germline V gene encodes CDR1 SEHNR and CDR2 FQNEAQ (reference sequence). This CDR3 is built from 15 residues. As DNA, the CDR3 is TGTGCCAGCAGCCCCGACAGTCTTATGAACACTGAAGCTTTCTTT. This encodes CASSPDSLMNTEAFF.

This clonotype was counted ten times or more. The genes are TRBV2 and TRBJ2-7; D not certain. The CDR3 is made up of 13 amino acids. Trimming stripped 7 bases from V and 3 bases from J, with 13 bases between. Germline values: CDR1 SNHLY, CDR2 FYNNEI. The CDR3 coding sequence is TGTGCCAGCAATGCCGCGTTCCTCTACGAGCAGTACTTC. Residues: CASNAAFLYEQYF.